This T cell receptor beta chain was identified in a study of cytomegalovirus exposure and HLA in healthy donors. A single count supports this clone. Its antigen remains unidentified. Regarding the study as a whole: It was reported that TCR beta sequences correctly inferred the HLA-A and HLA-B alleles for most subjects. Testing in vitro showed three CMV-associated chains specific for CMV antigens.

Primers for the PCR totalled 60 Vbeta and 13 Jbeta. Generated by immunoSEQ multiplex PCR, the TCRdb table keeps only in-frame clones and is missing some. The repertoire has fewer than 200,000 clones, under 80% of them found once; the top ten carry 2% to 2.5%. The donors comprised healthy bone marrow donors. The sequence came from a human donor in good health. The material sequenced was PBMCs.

Written as DNA, the CDR3 is TGTGCCAGCACCCCGAGGGGGCTTCTCTATGGCTACACCTTC. Translated, it gives CASTPRGLLYGYTF. V and J are TRBV5-6 and TRBJ1-2; 7 bases line up with TRBD1. Germline V lookup: CDR1 SGHDT, CDR2 YYEEEE. V lost 6 bases and J lost 4; bases outside the gene matches: 9. The CDR3 loop spans 14 amino acids. Full variable domain (outside the CDR3, taken from reference TRBV5-6 and TRBJ1-2): DAGVTQSPTHLIKTRGQQVTLRCSPKSGHDTVSWYQQALGQGPQFIFQYYEEEERQRGNFPDRFSGHQFPNYSSELNVNALLLGDSALYLCASTPRGLLYGYTFGSGTRLTVV.